Sequencing of this T cell receptor (beta chain) was carried out in a study of T cell repertoires in cytomegalovirus infection. Study results and limitations: CMV carriers with the relevant HLA were identified by cumulative public TCR beta family frequency.

TCRdb analysed the reads with MiXCR anew, one entry per CDR3 protein. The data hold a few hundred thousand distinct CDR3 sequences, with around 27% observed a single time. On this clonotype itself: Its antigen is not identified.

This CDR3 region has 16 residues. Germline V gene sequence: CDR1 SEHNR, CDR2 FQNEAQ (reference sequence). Trimming left V 5 bases short and J 0 bases short, with 17 bases between. The V and J genes are TRBV7-9 and TRBJ2-7, with D perhaps matching TRBD1 (5 bases). The clonotype comes from a human donor in good health (CMV status not recorded). Some clones in this sample may be carry-over from other donors' samples. Sequenced: PBMCs. CDR3 sequence reads: CASSPRDSLSSYEQYF. The CDR3 coding sequence is TGTGCCAGCAGCCCCCGAGACAGCTTAAGCTCCTACGAGCAGTACTTC. The variable domain in full, with the rest retrieved from reference TRBV7-9 and TRBJ2-7, is DTGVSQNPRHKITKRGQNVTFRCDPISEHNRLYWYRQTLGQGPEFLTYFQNEAQLEKSRLLSDRFSAERPKGSFSTLEIQRTEQGDSAMYLCASSPRDSLSSYEQYFGPGTRLTVT.